This T cell receptor beta chain is drawn from a study of graft-versus-host responses after intestinal transplantation. Points from the study as a whole: Among circulating GvH clones, peak levels were associated with early post-transplant declines in HvG clones.

Produced via immunoSEQ multiplex PCR; TCRdb's table is partial and in-frame only. Among more than 100,000 clones, roughly 96% were seen once, and the ten largest hold around 3.3%. Worth noting for this clone: Antigen: not known.

The V gene's germline CDR1 is SGHNT and CDR2 YYREEE (reference sequence). This CDR3 has 14 amino acids. The V gene lost 2 bases and the J gene lost 5 bases, with 14 bases spanning the gap. The source material was unstimulated CD8+ T cells sorted from spleen or lymph node cells, sampled before intestinal transplant. The sequence derives from a human donor who received an intestinal transplant. The chain joins TRBV5-4 to TRBJ2-7; D possibly matches TRBD1 or TRBD2 (5 bases each). The CDR3: CASSFWAGTDEQYF. The CDR3 nucleotides read TGTGCCAGCAGCTTTTGGGCAGGGACGGACGAGCAGTACTTC.